The clone carrying this T cell receptor beta chain appeared a few times. These data originate in a study of early T cells in non-severe SARS-CoV-2 infection. MiXCR was run by TCRdb on the 5' RACE reads, yielding one entry per CDR3 protein. The repertoire consists of tens of thousands of distinct CDR3 sequences, with around 9.3% occurring once and the leading ten covering 7% to 9%. The starting material was whole blood, obtained at baseline. The clonotype was recovered from an adult who was a healthcare worker with PCR-confirmed SARS-CoV-2 infection or an uninfected control (not recorded which).

The CDR3 region is CASSQQLGVNEQFF. The CDR3 DNA follows: TGTGCCAGCAGCCAGCAACTAGGGGTCAATGAGCAGTTCTTC. The chain combines TRBV5-4 with TRBJ2-1; D may match TRBD1 or TRBD2 (5 bases each). V lost 4 bases, J lost 6 bases, and 14 bases lay in between. The CDR3 is 14 residues long. Germline assignment: CDR1 SGHNT and CDR2 YYREEE (reference sequence).